The 8 T cell receptor beta chains given below trace back to one sample, sequenced in a study of Ad26.COV2.S vaccination and SARS-CoV-2 variants (dated by TCRdb to the early 2020s). Per the publication, the treatment or condition label means: 15 to 20 received Ad26.COV2.S at low or high dose, single or two shots; 5 received placebo; per-sample allocation not given. Repertoires of vaccine and placebo recipients were sequenced from samples taken on day 63 after the first injection. Library creation used the immunoSEQ multiplex PCR assay. In TCRdb, the immuneACCESS table is reduced to in-frame sequences with V and J assigned. These tables do not hold every clone; where another copy was compared, an unresolved V gene accounts for under half, and the others remain unexplained. The sample includes roughly 300,000 clones, with about 88% observed a single time. About 6.4% of the sample rests with the top ten.

The sequencing here drew on peripheral blood, taken in a trial of Ad26.COV2.S vaccine versus placebo. Receptors were obtained from a person between 18 and 65 years old who received the Ad26.COV2.S COVID-19 vaccine or a placebo.

The chain employs TRBV27 and TRBJ2-7; D is perhaps TRBD1 or TRBD2 (5 bases each). Trimming pared 3 bases from V and 3 bases from J, leaving 12 bases between. The CDR3 loop spans 14 amino acids. Germline V gene sequence: CDR1 MNHEY, CDR2 SMNVEV (reference sequence). DNA for the CDR3: TGTGCCAGCAGTTTCATAGGGGACCGCTACGAGCAGTACTTC. Its translation is CASSFIGDRYEQYF.

CDR3 loop: CASSLGARANYGYTF. The CDR3 coding sequence is TGTGCCAGCAGCTTAGGGGCAAGAGCTAACTATGGCTACACCTTC. The chain uses TRBV11-2 and TRBJ1-2; D ambiguous. This CDR3 has 15 amino acids. Trimming cost V 1 base and J 0 bases, with 9 bases left between them. CDR1 and CDR2 from the germline V gene are SGHAT and FQNNGV.

For the CDR3, the DNA is TGTGCCAGCAGCCAAGGTATGGGGGGCAATGAAGCTTTCTTT. Amino acid sequence: CASSQGMGGNEAFF. V and J are TRBV3-1 (or the pseudogene TRBV3-2) and TRBJ1-1; TRBD1 is a possible D gene (6 bases). CDR1 and CDR2 from the germline V gene are LGHDT and YNNKEL (reference sequence). Trimming shortened V by 1 base and J by 7 bases, and 13 bases separated the two germline ends. CDR3 size: 14 residues.

This chain joins TRBV15 and TRBJ1-2; D remains ambiguous. The V gene's germline CDR1 is LNHNV and CDR2 YYDKDF (reference sequence). V lost 0 bases and J 5 bases, leaving 13 bases between the germline ends. The CDR3 consists of 15 residues. The CDR3: CATSRDLGIPYGYTF. The CDR3 DNA sequence: TGTGCCACCAGCAGAGATTTGGGGATTCCGTATGGCTACACCTTC. The full variable domain, in which reference TRBV15 and TRBJ1-2 provide the parts outside the CDR3, is DAMVIQNPRYQVTQFGKPVTLSCSQTLNHNVMYWYQQKSSQAPKLLFHYYDKDFNNEADTPDNFQSRRPNTSFCFLDIRSPGLGDTAMYLCATSRDLGIPYGYTFGSGTRLTVV.

V is TRBV5-4 and J is TRBJ2-3; 9 bases agree with TRBD2. Looked up from germline, CDR1 is SGHNT and CDR2 is YYREEE (reference sequence). The CDR3 spans 16 residues. Trimming removed 0 bases from V and 1 base from J; junction bases left unmatched: 3. The DNA of the CDR3 is TGTGCCAGCAGCTTGGCCTCTAGCGGGGGCACAGATACGCAGTATTTT. Its protein is CASSLASSGGTDTQYF.

The chain uses TRBV4-3 and TRBJ1-3, with a possible D match to TRBD1 (6 bases). There are 17 residues in the CDR3. The V end was cut by 4 bases, the J end by 0 bases, with 16 bases between. From germline, CDR1 is LGHNA and CDR2 YSLEER. CDR3 loop: CASSRQRGAFSGNTIYF. As DNA, the CDR3 is TGCGCCAGCAGCCGCCAGAGGGGGGCTTTCTCTGGAAACACCATATATTTT.

This clone showed up just once. Here the CDR3 DNA reads TGTGCCAGCAGCCCGACAGGGATGAACACTGAAGCTTTCTTT. It translates to CASSPTGMNTEAFF. This sequence joins TRBV5-8 and TRBJ1-1; 7 nucleotides align to TRBD1. The V and J ends lost 4 bases and 0 bases, in that order; junction bases with no gene match: 3. The CDR3 is 14 residues long. Germline V gene lookup returns CDR1 SGHTS and CDR2 YDEGEE.

The genes are TRBV10-1 and TRBJ1-1, with 7 bases that match TRBD1. Germline lookup yields CDR1 WNHNN and CDR2 SYGVQD (reference sequence). This CDR3 has 16 residues. Trimming at V came to 6 bases and at J to 0 bases, leaving 10 bases not matched to a gene. CDR3 DNA sequence: TGCGCCAGCAGGGCGTGCAGGGGGAAGCTGAACACTGAAGCTTTCTTT. It yields the protein CASRACRGKLNTEAFF.